Each of the 20 T cell receptor beta chains below was sequenced from the same sample in a study of T cell responses to AZD1222 COVID-19 vaccine. Measured with immunoSEQ multiplex PCR; TCRdb has only the in-frame clones, and not every one. Of about 94,000 clones listed, 70% to 90% are singletons. Here the sequenced sample was peripheral blood, taken 28 days after the second AZD1222 dose. These receptor sequences come from an adult who received the AZD1222 COVID-19 vaccine.

This clone appeared a few times. This sequence joins TRBV28 and TRBJ2-7; TRBD1 agrees at 9 bases. The germline gives CDR1 MDHEN, CDR2 SYDVKM. This CDR3 is 16 amino acids long. The trim removed 4 bases at V and 3 bases at J, leaving 10 bases unmatched. The chain's CDR3 is CASSWSPGQGSYEQYF. The CDR3 DNA reads as TGTGCCAGCAGTTGGTCCCCGGGACAGGGAAGCTACGAGCAGTACTTC. Looking up the rest from reference TRBV28 and TRBJ2-7 gives the full variable domain: DVKVTQSSRYLVKRTGEKVFLECVQDMDHENMFWYRQDPGLGLRLIYFSYDVKMKEKGDIPEGYSVSREKKERFSLILESASTNQTSMYLCASSWSPGQGSYEQYFGPGTRLTVT.

This chain uses TRBV18 with TRBJ1-1, with D unclear. The CDR3 consists of 18 residues. V lost 0 bases to trimming and J lost 0 bases, with 17 bases between them. Germline V gene lookup returns CDR1 KGHSH and CDR2 LQKENI. The CDR3 DNA follows: TGTGCCAGCTCACCACCCATCGGGGAGGGCCATATGAACACTGAAGCTTTCTTT. Translation: CASSPPIGEGHMNTEAFF.

J is TRBJ1-6 and V is TRBV3-1 (or the pseudogene TRBV3-2); TRBD1 is a possible D gene (5 bases). CDR3 size: 13 residues. V lost 3 bases and J 9 bases, leaving 9 bases between the germline ends. CDR1 and CDR2 (germline): LGHDT, YNNKEL (reference sequence). The CDR3 loop reads CASSHQGTSPLHF. In nucleotides, the CDR3 is TGTGCCAGCAGCCATCAGGGCACTTCACCCCTCCACTTT.

The chain links TRBV25-1 to TRBJ2-4; 9 bases line up with TRBD1. CDR3 size: 13 residues. V lost 6 bases and J lost 8; bases outside the gene matches: 5. Germline-derived CDR1 and CDR2 are MGHDK and SYGVNS. In DNA form, the CDR3 reads TGTGCCAGCAGCCCACAGGGGGCAGACATTCAGTACTTC. Encoded protein: CASSPQGADIQYF.

CDR3 bases: TGTGCCAGCAGTGTTGAGGGCACTGAAGCTTTCTTT. Amino acids: CASSVEGTEAFF. The J gene is TRBJ1-1, the V gene TRBV2; no definite D call. CDR1 and CDR2 (germline): SNHLY, FYNNEI. CDR3 length: 12 amino acids. The V end was cut by 4 bases, the J end by 4 bases, with 7 bases between.

Details on this clone: A read error may account for a junction end that differs from germline. The chain joins TRBV5-8 to TRBJ1-2, with TRBD1 matching over 7 bases. The CDR3 is 16 residues long. From germline, CDR1 is SGHTS and CDR2 YDEGEE. DNA for the CDR3: TGTGCCAGCAGCTTGGCCACAGACAGGGAAGAATATGTCTACACCTTC. Its translation: CASSLATDREEYVYTF.

This clone has more than one count but fewer than ten. The rearrangement links TRBV18 to TRBJ1-4, with D unclear. V shed 4 bases and J shed 6 bases, with 12 bases lying between them. The CDR3 extends over 14 amino acids. CDR1 is KGHSH, CDR2 LQKENI, per germline. CDR3 sequence (DNA): TGTGCCAGCTCACAGACACATGTGGATGAAAAACTGTTTTTT. Amino acid sequence: CASSQTHVDEKLFF.

V gene TRBV28 combines with J gene TRBJ2-7, with a possible D match to TRBD2 (5 bases). The ends were cut back, 5 bases at V and 3 bases at J, with 17 bases in the middle. Germline V gene lookup returns CDR1 MDHEN and CDR2 SYDVKM. The CDR3 covers 15 residues. The CDR3 nucleotides are TGTGCCAGCAGTACCCACGAGGGCGGAGACTACGAGCAGTACTTC. This translates into CASSTHEGGDYEQYF.

The rearrangement joins TRBV18 to TRBJ2-1, with TRBD2 identical over 9 bases. The V gene's germline CDR1 is KGHSH and CDR2 LQKENI. Germline trimming cut 4 bases from V and 4 bases from J; bases unmatched to any gene: 11. This CDR3 has 17 residues. The CDR3 DNA sequence: TGTGCCAGCTCACTCGGGAGTAGCGGGGGCCTTTACAATGAGCAGTTCTTC. Encoded protein: CASSLGSSGGLYNEQFF.

The chain joins TRBV11-2 to TRBJ1-1; D is undetermined. The V end lost 1 base, the J end lost 5 bases, and 11 bases lay between the germline ends. Germline CDR1 is SGHAT and CDR2 is FQNNGV. The CDR3 runs 14 residues. The CDR3 region is CASSLAGGRTEAFF. In DNA form, the CDR3 reads TGTGCCAGCAGCTTAGCTGGAGGGAGAACTGAAGCTTTCTTT.

This chain links TRBV25-1 with TRBJ2-5, with a possible D match to TRBD2 (5 bases). CDR1 is MGHDK, CDR2 SYGVNS, per germline. This CDR3 has 14 residues. The V end was cut by 2 bases, the J end by 5 bases, with 12 bases between. CDR3 bases: TGTGCCAGCAGTGAACTGCGGGCAGTGGAGACCCAGTACTTC. Protein: CASSELRAVETQYF.

The chain carries TRBV5-6 and TRBJ1-5, with D possibly matching TRBD1 (5 bases). The CDR3 is 15 amino acids. V lost 4 bases to trimming and J lost 2 bases, with 13 bases between them. Germline V gives CDR1 SGHDT, CDR2 YYEEEE. The CDR3 DNA sequence: TGTGCCAGCAGCCAAATGGTGGGGGGCAATCAGCCCCAGCATTTT. It is translated as CASSQMVGGNQPQHF.

The V gene is TRBV4-1, the J gene TRBJ2-3; TRBD1 matches at 9 bases. This CDR3 comprises 16 residues. V gave up 4 bases and J gave up 6 bases; unmatched junction bases: 11. Germline CDR1 and CDR2: MGHRA and YSYEKL. CDR3 nucleotide sequence: TGCGCCAGCAGCCCCCTTAGGACAGGGGTATCGGATACGCAGTATTTT. Translation: CASSPLRTGVSDTQYF.

V usage is TRBV2 and J usage is TRBJ1-4; D possibly corresponds to TRBD1 (6 bases). The V end was cut by 3 bases, the J end by 0 bases, with 8 bases between. The CDR3 totals 15 residues. The germline gives CDR1 SNHLY, CDR2 FYNNEI. The CDR3 reads CASSDRGATNEKLFF. The CDR3 DNA is TGTGCCAGCAGTGACAGGGGCGCAACTAATGAAAAACTGTTTTTT.

The genes are TRBV3-1 (or the pseudogene TRBV3-2) and TRBJ1-5; D may be TRBD1 (5 bases). The V gene lost 2 bases and the J gene lost 10 bases, with 15 bases spanning the gap. Germline CDR1 and CDR2: LGHDT and YNNKEL (reference sequence). The CDR3 spans 14 residues. This CDR3 reads CASSQYRFTQPQHF. CDR3 DNA sequence: TGTGCCAGCAGCCAATACAGGTTCACTCAACCCCAGCATTTT.

The sample holds one count of this clone. V is TRBV27 and J is TRBJ1-5, with D hard to call. The CDR3 sequence is 14 residues long. The V end was cut by 5 bases, the J end by 0 bases, with 8 bases between. Germline CDR1 MNHEY, CDR2 SMNVEV (reference sequence). The chain's CDR3 is CASSAANSNQPQHF. The DNA of the CDR3 is TGTGCCAGCAGTGCTGCGAATAGCAATCAGCCCCAGCATTTT.

This clone was counted a few times. This chain links TRBV2 with TRBJ2-1, with 10 bases aligning to TRBD1. Germline CDR1 reads SNHLY; CDR2 reads FYNNEI. This CDR3 is 16 amino acids long. V was clipped by 1 base and J by 8 bases; unmatched bases: 8. Here the CDR3 reads CASSEVGTGDQDEQFF. In nucleotides, the CDR3 is TGTGCCAGCAGTGAAGTGGGGACAGGGGACCAGGATGAGCAGTTCTTC.

The V and J genes are TRBV9 and TRBJ2-5; the D gene could be TRBD1 or TRBD2 (5 bases each). CDR1 is SGDLS and CDR2 is YYNGEE in the germline V gene. The V gene lost 0 bases and the J gene lost 11 bases, with 14 bases spanning the gap. This CDR3 has 13 amino acids. The CDR3 nucleotides read TGTGCCAGCAGCGTAGGGGCCCACGAGGGGCAGTACTTC. This translates into CASSVGAHEGQYF. Full variable domain (remainder filled in from reference TRBV9 and TRBJ2-5): DSGVTQTPKHLITATGQRVTLRCSPRSGDLSVYWYQQSLDQGLQFLIQYYNGEERAKGNILERFSAQQFPDLHSELNLSSLELGDSALYFCASSVGAHEGQYFGPGTRLLVL.

The chain has TRBV7-9 and TRBJ2-1, with a weak D call TRBD2 (5 bases). The CDR3 loop spans 15 amino acids. Trimming shortened V by 5 bases and J by 2 bases, and 13 bases separated the two germline ends. Germline lookup yields CDR1 SEHNR and CDR2 FQNEAQ (reference sequence). The CDR3 sequence: CASSRTGSTYNEQFF. CDR3 DNA: TGTGCCAGCAGCCGGACGGGGAGCACCTACAATGAGCAGTTCTTC.

The rearrangement uses TRBV27 and TRBJ1-6, with TRBD1 identical over 7 bases. The CDR3 sequence is 14 residues long. Germline values: CDR1 MNHEY, CDR2 SMNVEV (reference sequence). J gave up 10 bases and V 6 bases, and 9 bases lay outside the gene matches. DNA of the CDR3: TGTGCCAGCAGCAGGGACAGCCCTAAGTCACCCCTCCACTTT. The encoded protein is CASSRDSPKSPLHF.